The clone carrying this T cell receptor beta chain has just a few counts. The source of the sample is a study of shared clonotypes between healthy human individuals. CDR3 length: 14 residues. CDR1 and CDR2 from the germline V gene are SGHNT and YENEEA. The V gene lost 4 bases and the J gene lost 2 bases, with 10 bases spanning the gap. The assay used deep level. Data came from immunoSEQ multiplex PCR; TCRdb stores just in-frame clones and leaves some out. The table records about 100,000 clones, around half of them present only once. This TCR came from a woman in her thirties or forties in good health. Some clones in this sample may be carry-over from other donors' samples. The V call is TRBV11-3, the J call TRBJ2-3; D is unclear. The sample consisted of PBMCs. In DNA form, the CDR3 reads TGTGCCAGCAGCTCGGACGGCAACACAGATACGCAGTATTTT. This encodes CASSSDGNTDTQYF.